The text below deals with one T cell receptor (beta chain). The repertoire was sequenced with immunoSEQ multiplex PCR; TCRdb's copy has only in-frame clones and lacks some. Of tens of thousands of clones listed, roughly 90% are singletons. This entry comes from a study of PD-L1 blockade in urothelial cancer. Turning to the study itself: Patients had been given 0 to 3 earlier chemotherapy regimens.

Germline V gives CDR1 SGHVS, CDR2 FNYEAQ. CDR3 length: 15 residues. Trimming shortened V by 7 bases and J by 5 bases, and 19 bases separated the two germline ends. The clonotype was recovered from a woman aged 70-85 years with urothelial cancer. The chain recombines TRBV7-6 with TRBJ2-3, with D perhaps matching TRBD1 (5 bases). Sequencing used PBMCs, obtained around atezolizumab (anti-PD-L1) treatment. In DNA form, the CDR3 reads TGTGCCAGCACTGTAGGGGCCTCGTCCGGAGATACGCAGTATTTT. It codes for CASTVGASSGDTQYF. The whole variable domain, filled in from reference TRBV7-6 and TRBJ2-3, reads GAGVSQSPRYKVTKRGQDVALRCDPISGHVSLYWYRQALGQGPEFLTYFNYEAQQDKSGLPNDRFSAERPEGSISTLTIQRTEQRDSAMYRCASTVGASSGDTQYFGPGTRLTVL.